Listed below are T cell receptor beta chains from one sample, sequenced in a study of shared clonotypes between healthy human individuals. The protocol was immunoSEQ multiplex PCR, while the TCRdb copy is restricted to in-frame clones and leaves out a portion. The sample has around 750,000 clones, 74% seen once. Sequenced: memory CD4+ T cells sorted from blood. All receptors come from a woman in her 30s in good health. The CDR3 runs from the conserved cysteine through the conserved F or W. A D gene is named only where the DNA matches it firmly. Part of the rows lack a size; the others show once, few, many or a class for expanded clones.

D	size	V	J	CDR3	DNA
NA	NA	TRBV7-2	TRBJ1-1	CASSLVRDTEAFF	TGTGCCAGCAGCTTAGTGCGAGACACTGAAGCTTTCTTT
NA	few	TRBV25-1	TRBJ2-3	CASRRGTSTDTQYF	TGTGCCAGCAGAAGGGGTACCAGCACAGATACGCAGTATTTT
NA	few	TRBV28	TRBJ2-2	CASREGTTGELFF	TGTGCCAGCAGGGAGGGTACGACCGGGGAGCTGTTTTTT
NA	NA	TRBV2	TRBJ1-4	CATTGHWNEKLFF	TGTGCCACGACGGGACACTGGAATGAAAAACTGTTTTTT
NA	NA	TRBV28	TRBJ2-1	CASSAKLITGDNEQFF	TGTGCCAGCAGTGCTAAGTTAATAACCGGGGACAATGAGCAGTTCTTC
NA	NA	TRBV7-9	TRBJ2-7	CASRFYRGYF	TGTGCCAGCAGGTTCTACCGGGGGTACTTC
TRBD1	few	TRBV4-2	TRBJ2-7	CASSQGGQGAGEQYF	TGTGCCAGCAGCCAAGGGGGACAGGGGGCCGGCGAGCAGTACTTC
TRBD1	NA	TRBV6-1	TRBJ2-1	CASSERQGAPYEQFF	TGTGCCAGCAGTGAAAGGCAGGGGGCGCCATATGAGCAGTTCTTC
NA	NA	TRBV2	TRBJ2-3	CASRAKRVSGLDTDTQYF	TGTGCCAGCAGGGCGAAAAGGGTTAGCGGACTTGACACAGATACGCAGTATTTT
NA	many	TRBV7-2	TRBJ2-5	CATGGRRFGETQYF	TGTGCCACTGGCGGGCGGAGGTTTGGGGAGACCCAGTACTTC
TRBD1	NA	TRBV5-1	TRBJ2-1	CASSLGGGTGSDHEQFF	TGCGCCAGCAGCTTGGGGGGCGGGACAGGGAGTGATCATGAGCAGTTCTTC
NA	NA	TRBV10-3	TRBJ1-1	CAISGAQGANTEAFF	TGTGCCATCAGTGGGGCTCAGGGCGCGAACACTGAAGCTTTCTTT
TRBD1	NA	TRBV28	TRBJ1-2	CASRREGARNYGYTF	TGTGCCAGCAGGAGAGAGGGGGCGCGTAACTATGGCTACACCTTC
TRBD2	NA	TRBV7-2	TRBJ2-2	CASSLEFSSGSTGELFF	TGTGCCAGCAGCTTAGAATTTTCTAGCGGGAGCACCGGGGAGCTGTTTTTT
TRBD1	NA	TRBV5-1	TRBJ2-7	CASSLGQGGYEQYF	TGCGCCAGCAGCTTGGGACAGGGCGGCTACGAGCAGTACTTC
NA	NA	TRBV5-1	TRBJ1-3	CASSLGTAGNTIYF	TGCGCCAGCAGCTTGGGTACGGCGGGAAACACCATATATTTT
NA	NA	TRBV28	TRBJ1-2	CASSLRNYGYTF	TGTGCCAGCAGTTTACGGAACTATGGCTACACCTTC
NA	NA	TRBV19	TRBJ1-2	CASNKGPSGYTF	TGTGCCAGTAATAAGGGACCCTCTGGCTACACCTTC
NA	NA	TRBV5-1	TRBJ2-3	CASSLAIPETDTQYF	TGCGCCAGCAGCTTGGCCATTCCAGAAACAGATACGCAGTATTTT
NA	NA	TRBV27	TRBJ1-4	CASSFTRGASIEKLFF	TGTGCCAGCAGTTTTACCCGGGGAGCGTCGATCGAAAAACTGTTTTTT
NA	NA	TRBV15	TRBJ2-3	CATSSVGTHTDTQYF	TGTGCCACCAGCAGTGTCGGGACTCACACAGATACGCAGTATTTT
TRBD1	NA	TRBV7-9	TRBJ2-1	CASSSDRVGGNEQFF	TGTGCCAGCAGCTCCGACAGGGTTGGGGGCAATGAGCAGTTCTTC
NA	once	TRBV7-2	TRBJ1-3	CASSSQTAGNTIYF	TGTGCCAGCAGCTCTCAGACGGCTGGAAACACCATATATTTT
NA	NA	TRBV28	TRBJ2-3	CASSLGAGATDTQYF	TGTGCCAGCAGTTTAGGGGCGGGGGCTACAGATACGCAGTATTTT
NA	few	TRBV5-6	TRBJ1-5	CASSLAPGNQPQHF	TGTGCCAGCAGCTTGGCCCCCGGGAATCAGCCCCAGCATTTT
NA	many	TRBV7-8	TRBJ1-1	CASSSPTNTEAFF	TGTGCCAGCAGCTCTCCAACGAACACTGAAGCTTTCTTT
NA	NA	TRBV19	TRBJ1-2	CASSPGPGYGYTF	TGTGCCAGTAGTCCCGGGCCCGGCTATGGCTACACCTTC
NA	NA	TRBV5-1	TRBJ1-2	CASSAVAANYGYTF	TGCGCCAGCAGCGCCGTAGCAGCTAACTATGGCTACACCTTC
NA	many	TRBV28	TRBJ2-7	CASSRRLSPYEQYF	TGTGCCAGCAGCCGACGACTGAGCCCCTACGAGCAGTACTTC
TRBD1	NA	TRBV28	TRBJ1-2	CASSLGGTGFGYTF	TGTGCCAGCAGTCTAGGCGGGACAGGGTTTGGCTACACCTTC
TRBD2	NA	TRBV4-1	TRBJ2-7	CASSLRDYYEQYF	TGCGCCAGCAGCCTCCGGGACTACTACGAGCAGTACTTC
NA	few	TRBV28	TRBJ2-1	CASSAQLSSYNEQFF	TGTGCCAGCAGTGCACAACTAAGCTCCTACAATGAGCAGTTCTTC
NA	NA	TRBV5-4	TRBJ2-3	CASSYGGIEADTQYF	TGTGCCAGCAGCTATGGGGGAATTGAGGCGGATACGCAGTATTTT
TRBD1	NA	TRBV25-1	TRBJ1-2	CASSEWGQGRNIYGYTF	TGTGCCAGCAGTGAATGGGGACAGGGGAGAAACATATATGGCTACACCTTC
NA	NA	TRBV28	TRBJ1-5	CASSRDVEPQHF	TGTGCCAGCAGTCGGGACGTCGAGCCCCAGCATTTT
NA	NA	TRBV19	TRBJ2-6	CASSRGRLSSGANVLTF	TGTGCCAGTAGTAGGGGTCGACTCAGCTCTGGGGCCAACGTCCTGACTTTC
NA	NA	TRBV4-1	TRBJ1-1	CASSHLSGTRITEAFF	TGCGCCAGCAGCCATCTCTCCGGGACACGGATCACTGAAGCTTTCTTT
NA	NA	TRBV19	TRBJ2-5	CASSIRETQYF	TGTGCCAGTAGTATAAGAGAGACCCAGTACTTC
NA	once	TRBV29-1	TRBJ2-1	CSVVGAWGNEQFF	TGCAGCGTTGTGGGGGCTTGGGGCAATGAGCAGTTCTTC
NA	few	TRBV27	TRBJ2-4	CASSLYTQGGRGNIQYF	TGTGCCAGCAGTTTATACACCCAGGGGGGTCGAGGGAACATTCAGTACTTC
NA	NA	TRBV7-2	TRBJ1-5	CASSFGQSRKEPQHF	TGTGCCAGCAGCTTCGGACAGTCCCGTAAAGAGCCCCAGCATTTT
NA	NA	TRBV14	TRBJ1-1	CASSQGPKAFF	TGTGCCAGCAGCCAAGGTCCTAAAGCTTTCTTT
NA	NA	TRBV5-1	TRBJ2-1	CASSLVVPNEQFF	TGCGCCAGCAGCTTGGTGGTACCCAATGAGCAGTTCTTC
NA	few	TRBV2	TRBJ2-2	CASALYFTGELFF	TGTGCCAGCGCGCTCTACTTCACCGGGGAGCTGTTTTTT
TRBD2	NA	TRBV19	TRBJ2-7	CASSPNLGAGVGEQYF	TGTGCCAGTAGTCCCAACCTTGGAGCGGGAGTGGGCGAGCAGTACTTC
TRBD1	NA	TRBV5-4	TRBJ2-5	CASSLGPGGRETQYF	TGTGCCAGCAGCTTGGGCCCAGGGGGCAGGGAGACCCAGTACTTC
TRBD2	NA	TRBV19	TRBJ2-1	CASSIVLLAGATSVYNEQFF	TGTGCCAGTAGTATAGTTCTGCTAGCGGGAGCCACCTCCGTCTACAATGAGCAGTTCTTC
NA	NA	TRBV19	TRBJ1-5	CASTNRAYNQPQHF	TGTGCCAGTACCAACAGGGCCTATAATCAGCCCCAGCATTTT
TRBD2	NA	TRBV19	TRBJ2-1	CASTTSGAYNEQFF	TGTGCCAGCACGACTAGCGGAGCTTACAATGAGCAGTTCTTC
TRBD1	NA	TRBV5-4	TRBJ1-4	CASSADRGGTNEKLFF	TGTGCCAGCAGCGCCGACAGGGGAGGAACTAATGAAAAACTGTTTTTT
TRBD2	NA	TRBV7-8	TRBJ2-7	CASSSPGGSLYEQYF	TGTGCCAGCAGCTCCCCGGGGGGGAGCCTCTACGAGCAGTACTTC
NA	NA	TRBV5-1	TRBJ2-1	CASSRDSANYNEQFF	TGCGCCAGCAGCCGGGACTCCGCAAACTACAATGAGCAGTTCTTC